What follows are 30 T cell receptor beta chains derived from one specimen sequenced in a study of cytomegalovirus exposure and HLA in healthy donors. The study ran its PCR with 60 Vbeta and 13 Jbeta primers. Sequencing was performed with immunoSEQ multiplex PCR; in TCRdb, only in-frame clones are kept and a portion is missing. The table records more than 45,000 clones, roughly 82% of them present only once. The sequenced material came from PBMCs. Source of these receptors: a young man in good health and CMV-seronegative.

V gene TRBV28 combines with J gene TRBJ1-5, with 10 nucleotides matching TRBD1. J lost 5 bases, V lost 3 bases, and 1 base had no gene match. This CDR3 comprises 14 residues. From germline, CDR1 is MDHEN and CDR2 SYDVKM. The CDR3: CASSLTGGHQPQHF. The CDR3, as DNA: TGTGCCAGCAGTTTGACAGGGGGCCATCAGCCCCAGCATTTT.

About this clone: A junction boundary mismatches the germline segment, possibly from a read error. The chain uses TRBV7-9 and TRBJ2-7; TRBD2 matches 9 bases. The germline gives CDR1 SEHNR, CDR2 FQNEAQ (reference sequence). The CDR3 consists of 12 residues. CDR3 residues: CTSSKTSGEQYF. CDR3 nucleotides: TGTACCAGCAGCAAGACTAGCGGCGAGCAGTACTTC.

A word on this clone: This specimen includes other DNA sequences encoding the same CDR3. The DNA for the CDR3 is TGTGCCAGCAGCTCCTCGGGACAGGGCTACGAGCAGTACTTC. As protein: CASSSSGQGYEQYF. This chain links TRBV7-2 with TRBJ2-7; 9 bases are a match to TRBD1. Looked up from germline, CDR1 is SGHTA and CDR2 is FQGNSA. This CDR3 comprises 14 residues. V was pared by 4 bases and J by 3 bases, with 4 bases of the junction left unmatched.

This chain uses TRBV2 with TRBJ1-2, with 9 nucleotides matching TRBD1. This CDR3 region has 13 residues. Germline V lookup: CDR1 SNHLY, CDR2 FYNNEI. V lost 4 bases to trimming and J lost 6 bases; unmatched junction nucleotides: 3. CDR3 bases: TGTGCCAGCAGTGTCCGGACAGGGGATGGCTACACCTTC. Its protein is CASSVRTGDGYTF.

CDR3: CASSSPDREETQYF. For the CDR3, the DNA is TGTGCCAGCAGTTCCCCGGACAGGGAAGAGACCCAGTACTTC. The V call is TRBV6-6, the J call TRBJ2-5, with 8 bases matching TRBD1. Germline loops: CDR1 MNHNY, CDR2 SVGAGI (reference sequence). The CDR3 sequence is 14 residues long. The junction had 4 bases not matched to a gene; V was cut back by 4 bases and J by 3 bases.

The chain employs TRBV5-1 and TRBJ2-5, with 11 nucleotides matching TRBD2. The J call may be faulty, since TRBJ2-7 better matches the DNA end. The CDR3 is 18 amino acids. Germline CDR1 and CDR2: SGHRS and YFSETQ. CDR3 sequence: CASSFMSSGRPNSYEQYF. CDR3 coding DNA: TGCGCCAGCAGCTTTATGTCTAGCGGGAGGCCCAACTCCTACGAGCAGTACTTC.

The chain couples TRBV2 to TRBJ2-7; 8 bases line up with TRBD1. V gave up 6 bases and J gave up 4 bases; unmatched junction bases: 8. The CDR3 runs 14 residues. Germline V gene sequence: CDR1 SNHLY, CDR2 FYNNEI. Here the CDR3 reads CASRIGTGFYEQYF. DNA of the CDR3: TGTGCCAGCAGGATTGGGACAGGATTTTACGAGCAGTACTTC.

V usage is TRBV5-4 and J usage is TRBJ2-1, with 11 nucleotides matching TRBD2. The CDR3 totals 19 residues. V lost 4 bases to trimming and J lost 0 bases; unmatched junction nucleotides: 12. CDR1 and CDR2 from the germline V gene are SGHNT and YYREEE (reference sequence). CDR3 bases: TGTGCCAGCAGCGAACCCGGGACTAGCGGACTAAGCTCCTACAATGAGCAGTTCTTC. Its protein is CASSEPGTSGLSSYNEQFF.

This chain links TRBV5-6 with TRBJ1-2; 11 nucleotides align to TRBD1. The CDR3 sequence is 14 residues long. The V and J ends lost 3 bases and 7 bases, in that order; junction bases with no gene match: 5. Germline CDR1 SGHDT, CDR2 YYEEEE. The CDR3 spells CASSSIGQGAGYTF. The CDR3 DNA is TGTGCCAGCAGCTCGATTGGACAGGGGGCTGGCTACACCTTC.

The chain links TRBV30 to TRBJ2-1; D is possibly TRBD1 (6 bases). Germline V gene sequence: CDR1 GTSNPN, CDR2 SVGIG (reference sequence). The CDR3 sequence is 17 residues long. V was trimmed by 3 bases and J by 6 bases, leaving 24 bases between them. Here the CDR3 reads CAWRTGKWMGIGNEQFF. The CDR3 DNA reads TGTGCCTGGAGAACAGGGAAATGGATGGGTATAGGCAATGAGCAGTTCTTC.

The V and J genes are TRBV10-3 and TRBJ1-1, with 7 bases identical to TRBD1. Germline CDR1 and CDR2: ENHRY and SYGVKD. There are 14 residues in the CDR3. J was trimmed by 0 bases and V by 6 bases; bases with no gene match: 4. In DNA form, the CDR3 reads TGTGCCATCAGCCCAGGACAGGTGAACACTGAAGCTTTCTTT. This codes for CAISPGQVNTEAFF.

The chain couples TRBV19 to TRBJ1-5, with a possible D match to TRBD1 (5 bases). The germline V and J ends were trimmed by 0 bases and 5 bases, with 14 bases remaining between them. This CDR3 is built from 16 residues. Germline CDR1 reads LNHDA; CDR2 reads SQIVND (reference sequence). The CDR3: CASSIDRDGGYQPQHF. Written as DNA, the CDR3 is TGTGCCAGTAGTATAGATCGGGATGGGGGGTATCAGCCCCAGCATTTT.

This clone occurred once. The chain recombines TRBV30 with TRBJ1-2; D is possibly TRBD1 (5 bases). CDR1 GTSNPN and CDR2 SVGIG come from the germline V gene (reference sequence). This CDR3 contains 14 residues. Between the trimmed V and J ends, which lost 2 bases and 7 bases, there was a span of 17 bases. The CDR3 loop reads CAWSRQPAPFGYTF. In DNA, the CDR3 is TGTGCCTGGAGTAGACAGCCGGCCCCATTTGGCTACACCTTC.

This chain connects TRBV7-9 to TRBJ2-1; D is ambiguous. Germline V gene lookup returns CDR1 SEHNR and CDR2 FQNEAQ (reference sequence). The CDR3 is made up of 16 amino acids. Between the trimmed V and J ends, which lost 5 bases and 0 bases, there was a span of 14 bases. In DNA form, the CDR3 reads TGTGCCAGCAGCCCGTTGAATACGAGCTCCTACAATGAGCAGTTCTTC. Residues: CASSPLNTSSYNEQFF.

Only one count was recorded for this clone. The gene calls are TRBV19 and TRBJ1-4; D is uncertain. Germline values: CDR1 LNHDA, CDR2 SQIVND (reference sequence). Deletions cut 1 base from V and 3 bases from J, with 12 bases between. This CDR3 comprises 16 residues. The CDR3 protein is CASSIGFFVANEKLFF. CDR3 in DNA: TGTGCCAGTAGTATAGGCTTCTTTGTAGCTAATGAAAAACTGTTTTTT.

The V gene is TRBV19, the J gene TRBJ1-5; no definite D call. The germline CDR1 and CDR2 sequences are LNHDA and SQIVND (reference sequence). This CDR3 has 15 residues. V was trimmed by 1 base and J by 1 base, leaving 8 bases between them. The CDR3 region is CASSIVSGSNQPQHF. The CDR3 nucleotides are TGTGCCAGTAGTATAGTATCCGGGAGCAATCAGCCCCAGCATTTT.

As DNA, the CDR3 is TGCGCCAGCAGAGCTGCGGGCACGTATGCAAACCCGCAAGAGACCCAGTACTTC. Translated: CASRAAGTYANPQETQYF. The chain joins TRBV5-1 to TRBJ2-5; the D gene is possibly TRBD2 (5 bases). The V gene's germline CDR1 is SGHRS and CDR2 YFSETQ. V lost 5 bases to trimming and J lost 2 bases, with 25 bases between them. The CDR3 runs 18 residues.

The chain joins TRBV19 to TRBJ2-1, with 8 nucleotides matching TRBD1. Germline-derived CDR1 and CDR2 are LNHDA and SQIVND (reference sequence). The CDR3 is 15 residues long. The J segment lost 3 bases and the V segment lost 7 bases, leaving 8 bases of the junction unmatched. The CDR3 coding sequence is TGTGCCAGTAAGGGACAGGACAGGGTCTACAATGAGCAGTTCTTC. It is translated as CASKGQDRVYNEQFF.

The table lists this clone with a count of one. The chain has TRBV19 and TRBJ2-1; D unresolved. Germline lookup yields CDR1 LNHDA and CDR2 SQIVND (reference sequence). This CDR3 spans 11 amino acids. The DNA of the CDR3 is TGTGATACGAGCTCCTACAATGAGCAGTTCTTC. This encodes CDTSSYNEQFF.

This clone appeared a few times. V and J are TRBV7-8 and TRBJ2-5; 7 bases are shared with TRBD1. After removal of 4 bases from V and 5 bases from J, the junction contained 7 bases not matched to a gene. This CDR3 is built from 14 residues. Germline V CDR1 and CDR2: SGHVS, FQNEAQ. The CDR3 reads CASSSTGIMETQYF. CDR3 sequence (DNA): TGTGCCAGCAGCTCGACAGGGATTATGGAGACCCAGTACTTC.

The rearrangement joins TRBV19 to TRBJ2-7; 8 nucleotides match TRBD2. Trimming cost V 4 bases and J 3 bases; bases outside gene matches: 8. The CDR3 is 15 residues long. Germline lookup yields CDR1 LNHDA and CDR2 SQIVND (reference sequence). The CDR3 DNA sequence: TGTGCCAGTAGTACTCCCGGGACTAGATACTACGAGCAGTACTTC. This gives the protein CASSTPGTRYYEQYF.

V gene TRBV2 combines with J gene TRBJ1-1; no reliable D call. CDR1 SNHLY and CDR2 FYNNEI come from the germline V gene. Trimming shortened V by 8 bases and J by 1 base, and 17 bases separated the two germline ends. This CDR3 has 15 amino acids. For the CDR3, the DNA is TGTGCCAGCCGAAAGGAGGGATACCCGAACACTGAAGCTTTCTTT. It encodes CASRKEGYPNTEAFF.

V usage is TRBV18 and J usage is TRBJ1-1; tentatively, D is TRBD1 (6 bases). CDR3 length: 18 residues. Germline CDR1 is KGHSH and CDR2 is LQKENI. Between the trimmed V and J ends, which lost 1 base and 4 bases, there was a span of 22 bases. This CDR3 is CASSPRTSGGGLVTEAFF. Written as DNA, the CDR3 is TGTGCCAGCTCACCACGAACCAGTGGGGGCGGTTTAGTCACTGAAGCTTTCTTT.

The chain recombines TRBV4-1 with TRBJ2-1; the match to TRBD2 covers 9 bases. Germline CDR1 MGHRA, CDR2 YSYEKL. The CDR3 contains 17 residues. The ends lost 2 bases at V and 5 bases at J; junction bases unmatched: 10. CDR3 residues: CASSQNYIRLADNEQFF. DNA of the CDR3: TGCGCCAGCAGCCAAAATTACATTCGACTAGCGGACAATGAGCAGTTCTTC.

V is TRBV29-1 and J is TRBJ1-3, with TRBD1 as a possible D gene (6 bases). CDR1 and CDR2 from the germline V gene are SQVTM and ANQGSEA. The CDR3 length is 14 residues. V was cut by 7 bases and J by 0 bases, with 13 bases left in between. The CDR3 coding sequence is TGCAGCGCCACCGGGACAACCTCTGGAAACACCATATATTTT. Amino acids: CSATGTTSGNTIYF.

V is TRBV18 and J is TRBJ2-3; 13 nucleotides line up with TRBD2. V was clipped by 3 bases and J by 5 bases; unmatched bases: 14. Germline CDR1 KGHSH, CDR2 LQKENI. CDR3 size: 19 residues. The CDR3, as DNA: TGTGCCAGCTCACCCCTCCCCCGGACTAGCGGGAGTGAGATAGATACGCAGTATTTT. It is translated as CASSPLPRTSGSEIDTQYF.

This clone was found a few times. The chain couples TRBV14 to TRBJ2-1; D perhaps matches TRBD2 (5 bases). This CDR3 has 16 amino acids. The V and J ends lost 0 bases and 3 bases respectively, with 12 bases between them. CDR1 SGHDN and CDR2 FVKESK come from the germline V gene. The CDR3 DNA reads as TGTGCCAGCAGCCAAGAGAGGGCGTTGGACTACAATGAGCAGTTCTTC. This gives the protein CASSQERALDYNEQFF.

The V gene is TRBV19, the J gene TRBJ2-1; 16 bases fit TRBD2. This CDR3 comprises 18 residues. With V trimmed by 6 bases and J by 0 bases, 5 bases remained unmatched. Germline CDR1 is LNHDA and CDR2 is SQIVND (reference sequence). The CDR3: CASRSGLAGGSSYNEQFF. In nucleotides, the CDR3 is TGTGCCAGTAGGTCGGGACTAGCGGGAGGGAGCTCCTACAATGAGCAGTTCTTC. The full variable domain, rest sourced from reference TRBV19 and TRBJ2-1, is DGGITQSPKYLFRKEGQNVTLSCEQNLNHDAMYWYRQDPGQGLRLIYYSQIVNDFQKGDIAEGYSVSREKKESFPLTVTSAQKNPTAFYLCASRSGLAGGSSYNEQFFGPGTRLTVL.

V usage is TRBV15 and J usage is TRBJ1-2, with no clear D. Trimming took off 0 bases at V and 8 bases at J, with 13 bases between the two ends. The CDR3 consists of 14 residues. CDR1 and CDR2 (germline): LNHNV, YYDKDF (reference sequence). This chain's CDR3 is CATSRDSPGSGYTF. The CDR3 DNA reads TGTGCCACCAGCAGAGATAGCCCGGGGAGCGGCTACACCTTC.

The chain has TRBV2 and TRBJ1-6; D may be TRBD1 (6 bases). The CDR3 runs 14 residues. V lost 7 bases to trimming and J lost 5 bases, with 12 bases between them. CDR1 SNHLY and CDR2 FYNNEI come from the germline V gene. In nucleotides, the CDR3 is TGTGCCAGCAACCGGAACAGGGATAATTCACCCCTCCACTTT. Its translation is CASNRNRDNSPLHF. Filled out from reference TRBV2 and TRBJ1-6, the complete variable domain reads EPEVTQTPSHQVTQMGQEVILRCVPISNHLYFYWYRQILGQKVEFLVSFYNNEISEKSEIFDDQFSVERPDGSNFTLKIRSTKLEDSAMYFCASNRNRDNSPLHFGNGTRLTVT.